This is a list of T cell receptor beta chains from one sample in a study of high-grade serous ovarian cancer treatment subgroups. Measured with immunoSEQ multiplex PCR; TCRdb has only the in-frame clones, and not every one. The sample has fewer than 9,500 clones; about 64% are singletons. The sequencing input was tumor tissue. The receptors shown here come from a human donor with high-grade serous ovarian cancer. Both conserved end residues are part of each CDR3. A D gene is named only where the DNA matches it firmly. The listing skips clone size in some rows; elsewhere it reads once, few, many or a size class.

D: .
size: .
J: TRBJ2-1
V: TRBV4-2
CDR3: CASSREVVGEQFF
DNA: TGTGCCAGCAGCCGGGAGGTAGTCGGTGAGCAGTTCTTC

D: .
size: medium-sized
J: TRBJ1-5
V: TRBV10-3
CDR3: CAISSLGGVNQPQHF
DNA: TGTGCCATCAGTTCCCTCGGGGGGGTCAATCAGCCCCAGCATTTT

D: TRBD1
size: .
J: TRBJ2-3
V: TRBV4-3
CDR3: CASSQDRAGDTQYF
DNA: TGCGCCAGCAGCCAGGACAGGGCAGGAGATACGCAGTATTTT

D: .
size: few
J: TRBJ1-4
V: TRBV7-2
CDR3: CASSKTATINEKLFF
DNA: TGTGCCAGCAGCAAGACCGCCACGATTAATGAAAAACTGTTTTTT

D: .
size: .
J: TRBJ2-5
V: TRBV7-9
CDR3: CASSDRASFGETQYF
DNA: TGTGCCAGCAGCGACCGGGCCTCATTTGGGGAGACCCAGTACTTC

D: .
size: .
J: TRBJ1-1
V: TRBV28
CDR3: CASRGPSQAEAFF
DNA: TGTGCCAGCAGGGGACCGAGTCAGGCTGAAGCTTTCTTT

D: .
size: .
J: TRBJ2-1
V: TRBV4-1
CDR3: CASSRGSIYNEQFF
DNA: TGCGCCAGCAGCCGGGGGAGCATATACAATGAGCAGTTCTTC

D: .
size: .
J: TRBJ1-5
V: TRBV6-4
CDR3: CASRSQDLSNQPQHF
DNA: TGTGCCAGCAGGTCCCAGGACCTTAGCAATCAGCCCCAGCATTTT

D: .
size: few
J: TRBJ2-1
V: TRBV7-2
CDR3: CASSPLIGSTNEQFF
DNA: TGTGCCAGCAGCCCCTTGATCGGGAGTACTAATGAGCAGTTCTTC

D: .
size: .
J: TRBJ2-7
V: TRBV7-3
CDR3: CASSFRGSYEQYF
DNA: TGTGCCAGCAGCTTCCGGGGATCCTACGAGCAGTACTTC

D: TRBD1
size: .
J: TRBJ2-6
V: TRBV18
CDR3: CASSPVSLGQVYSGANVLTF
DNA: TGTGCCAGCTCACCAGTCTCACTGGGACAGGTGTATAGTGGGGCCAACGTCCTGACTTTC

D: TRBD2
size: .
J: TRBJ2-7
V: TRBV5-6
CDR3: CASSPGLPNYEQYF
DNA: TGTGCCAGCAGCCCGGGACTACCTAACTACGAGCAGTACTTC

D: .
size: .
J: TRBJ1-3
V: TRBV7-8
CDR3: CASSLTLSGNTIYF
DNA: TGTGCCAGCAGCTTAACTCTCTCTGGAAACACCATATATTTT

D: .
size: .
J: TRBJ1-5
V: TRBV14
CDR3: CASSPGLGRPQHF
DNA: TGTGCCAGCAGTCCGGGCCTCGGGCGGCCCCAGCATTTT

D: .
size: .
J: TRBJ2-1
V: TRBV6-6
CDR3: CASMAGRKVYNEQFF
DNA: TGTGCCAGCATGGCAGGGCGGAAGGTTTACAATGAGCAGTTCTTC

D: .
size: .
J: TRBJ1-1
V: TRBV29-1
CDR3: CSVPGQNTEAFF
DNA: TGCAGCGTCCCGGGACAGAACACTGAAGCTTTCTTT

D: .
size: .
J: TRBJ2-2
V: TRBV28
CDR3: CASSRQDITGELFF
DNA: TGTGCCAGCAGTCGCCAAGACATCACCGGGGAGCTGTTTTTT

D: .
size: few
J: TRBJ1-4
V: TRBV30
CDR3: CAWSVSDGGKLFF
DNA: TGTGCCTGGAGTGTTAGCGACGGTGGGAAACTGTTTTTT

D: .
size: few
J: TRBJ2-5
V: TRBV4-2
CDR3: CASSQVSEGGTQYF
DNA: TGTGCCAGCAGCCAAGTCTCCGAAGGAGGGACCCAGTACTTC

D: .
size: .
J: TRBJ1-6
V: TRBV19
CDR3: CASSIEGAPINPGRSPLHF
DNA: TGTGCCAGTAGTATAGAGGGAGCGCCGATTAACCCGGGACGTTCACCCCTCCACTTT

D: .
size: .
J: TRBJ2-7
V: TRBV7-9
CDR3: CASSLSGQRDYEQYF
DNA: TGTGCCAGCAGCTTATCTGGACAGCGCGACTACGAGCAGTACTTC

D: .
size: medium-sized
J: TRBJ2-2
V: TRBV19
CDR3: CASSIGFGSNTGELFF
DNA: TGTGCCAGTAGTATAGGATTCGGGAGCAACACCGGGGAGCTGTTTTTT

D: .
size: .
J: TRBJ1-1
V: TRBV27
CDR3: CASSPHEGYTEAFF
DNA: TGTGCCAGCAGTCCCCATGAAGGCTACACTGAAGCTTTCTTT